The T cell receptor (beta chain) described here comes from a study of blood T cell repertoires in COVID-19. V lost 2 bases, J lost 6 bases, and 6 bases stayed unmatched. The germline V gene encodes CDR1 SGHTS and CDR2 YDEGEE. This CDR3 spans 14 amino acids. In the authors' workflow: Estimation of nucleated cell counts was performed using reference gene primer amplification. Measured with immunoSEQ multiplex PCR; TCRdb has only the in-frame clones, and not every one. The DNA was the basis for D and trimming; V, J and clone size are from that table. This table holds approximately 390,000 clones, 70% to 90% found once. Seattle enrolled patients during active infection and tracked them longitudinally.

The source material was peripheral blood. The source of this sequence is a woman in her sixties or seventies with COVID-19, enrolled during active disease. The chain carries TRBV5-8 and TRBJ1-2; 8 nucleotides match TRBD1. CDR3 sequence: CASSFAGGVDGYTF. The CDR3 DNA reads as TGTGCCAGCAGCTTTGCAGGGGGCGTCGATGGCTACACCTTC.